A single sample gave rise to the 30 T cell receptor beta chains below, sequenced in a study of liver allograft versus peripheral blood T cells. Study-wide context: Graft-liver T cell receptor repertoires were compared against recipient peripheral blood repertoires.

In TCRdb, the reads were re-called with MiXCR into one record per CDR3 protein. Among about 12,000 distinct CDR3 sequences listed, about 26% were seen once. The receptors shown here come from a human patient who had a liver transplant. Part of the T cell pool may stem from the graft donor.

The rearrangement links TRBV12-3 or TRBV12-4 to TRBJ2-7; 11 bases align to TRBD2. The CDR3 has 14 amino acids. With V trimmed by 6 bases and J by 2 bases, 3 bases remained unmatched. The CDR3 region has the DNA TGTGCCAGCAGCCTGACTAGCGGGACCTACGAGCAGTACTTC. Encoded protein: CASSLTSGTYEQYF.

This clonotype was seen more than once but under ten times. The rearrangement links TRBV25-1 to TRBJ2-3, with 8 bases aligning to TRBD2. CDR1 is MGHDK and CDR2 is SYGVNS in the germline V gene. J gave up 5 bases and V 2 bases, and 12 bases lay outside the gene matches. The CDR3 spans 17 residues. This chain's CDR3 is CASSEVGAGARVDTQYF. The CDR3 DNA follows: TGTGCCAGCAGTGAAGTGGGAGCGGGGGCGAGAGTAGATACGCAGTATTTT. Full variable domain (outside the CDR3, taken from reference TRBV25-1 and TRBJ2-3): EADIYQTPRYLVIGTGKKITLECSQTMGHDKMYWYQQDPGMELHLIHYSYGVNSTEKGDLSSESTVSRIRTEHFPLTLESARPSHTSQYLCASSEVGAGARVDTQYFGPGTRLTVL.

This clonotype counts as medium-sized. The V gene is TRBV19, the J gene TRBJ2-1; D may be TRBD1 (5 bases). The CDR3 covers 13 residues. V lost 4 bases, J lost 9 bases, and 13 bases lay in between. The germline V gene encodes CDR1 LNHDA and CDR2 SQIVND (reference sequence). The CDR3 loop reads CASSTQGRSEQFF. CDR3 sequence (DNA): TGTGCCAGTAGTACCCAGGGAAGGAGTGAGCAGTTCTTC.

V is TRBV9 and J is TRBJ1-2, with TRBD1 identical over 8 bases. The junction had 5 bases not matched to a gene; V was cut back by 3 bases and J by 7 bases. Per the germline V gene, CDR1 is SGDLS and CDR2 is YYNGEE. The CDR3 length is 13 residues. This chain's CDR3 is CASSASDRGGYTF. The CDR3 region has the DNA TGTGCCAGCAGCGCCAGCGACAGGGGTGGCTACACCTTC.

This chain connects TRBV5-6 to TRBJ1-5; TRBD1 aligns across 9 bases. Trimming took 3 bases from V and 0 from J; bases not matched to a gene: 10. In germline, CDR1 is SGHDT, CDR2 YYEEEE. The length of the CDR3 is 18 residues. The CDR3 reads CASSSAGTGRYSNQPQHF. The CDR3 DNA follows: TGTGCCAGCAGCTCAGCCGGGACAGGGAGATATAGCAATCAGCCCCAGCATTTT.

The chain recombines TRBV29-1 with TRBJ1-1, with TRBD1 as a possible D gene (5 bases). Germline CDR1 SQVTM, CDR2 ANQGSEA. The CDR3 extends over 12 amino acids. Trimming stripped 7 bases from V and 8 bases from J, with 17 bases between. CDR3 protein: CSARDVLKEAFF. CDR3 nucleotides: TGCAGCGCCAGGGACGTCTTAAAGGAAGCTTTCTTT.

In its sample, this clonotype is medium-sized (0.01 to 0.1%). The chain has TRBV18 and TRBJ1-4; D perhaps matches TRBD1 (6 bases). With 3 bases removed from V and 7 bases from J, the gap between germline ends came to 15 bases. Germline V gene lookup returns CDR1 KGHSH and CDR2 LQKENI. CDR3 size: 15 residues. The DNA for the CDR3 is TGTGCCAGCTCACCGGAGCACAGGGATGGTGAAAAACTGTTTTTT. This gives the protein CASSPEHRDGEKLFF. Based on the CDR3 plus reference TRBV18 and TRBJ1-4, the full variable domain is NAGVMQNPRHLVRRRGQEARLRCSPMKGHSHVYWYRQLPEEGLKFMVYLQKENIIDESGMPKERFSAEFPKEGPSILRIQQVVRGDSAAYFCASSPEHRDGEKLFFGSGTQLSVL.

The J gene is TRBJ2-1, the V gene TRBV6-6, with 9 bases aligning to TRBD1. V gave up 6 bases and J gave up 16 bases; unmatched junction bases: 7. CDR1 and CDR2 (germline): MNHNY, SVGAGI (reference sequence). The CDR3 extends over 11 amino acids. The CDR3 DNA follows: TGTGCCAGCAGCGAACAGGGGGCGGGTTTCTTC. Protein sequence: CASSEQGAGFF.

This chain connects TRBV24-1 to TRBJ1-2, with 8 bases aligning to TRBD1. Germline V CDR1 and CDR2: KGHDR, SFDVKD. The CDR3 consists of 14 residues. The V gene end was trimmed by 7 bases and the J gene end by 7 bases; junction bases not matched to a gene: 10. The CDR3 region is CATRASGGRGGYTF. CDR3 DNA: TGTGCCACCAGAGCATCAGGGGGCCGGGGTGGCTACACCTTC.

Ten or more counts support this clonotype. The chain couples TRBV29-1 to TRBJ2-3; possible D gene TRBD1, 5 bases. The CDR3 runs 21 residues. Trimming took 4 bases from V and 1 from J, leaving 33 bases between them. Germline CDR1 and CDR2: SQVTM and ANQGSEA. For the CDR3, the DNA is TGCAGCGTTGTAACCCCCTTAGAGCAGGGTAGGGCCTCACTCGGCACAGATACGCAGTATTTT. This sequence encodes CSVVTPLEQGRASLGTDTQYF.

This clonotype was seen a few times. CDR3 nucleotide sequence: TGTGCCAGCACCCTAGCCGGAAATAGCAATCAGCCCCAGCATTTT. Translated: CASTLAGNSNQPQHF. The V gene is TRBV6-1, the J gene TRBJ1-5; D gene uncertain. Germline V gene lookup returns CDR1 MNHNS and CDR2 SASEGT. This CDR3 region has 15 residues. V was cut by 7 bases and J by 0 bases, with 13 bases left in between.

This clonotype rates as medium-sized. The V gene is TRBV6-1, the J gene TRBJ1-2, with 10 bases aligning to TRBD1. The CDR3 consists of 14 residues. J lost 2 bases, V lost 4 bases, and 1 base had no gene match. CDR1 and CDR2 (germline): MNHNS, SASEGT. The CDR3 nucleotides are TGTGCCAGCAGTGCGACAGGGGGCAACTATGGCTACACCTTC. This gives the protein CASSATGGNYGYTF.

Relative to its sample, this clonotype is medium-sized. V usage is TRBV24-1 and J usage is TRBJ2-5; TRBD2 aligns across 11 bases. Germline loops: CDR1 KGHDR, CDR2 SFDVKD. The CDR3 has 15 residues. V shed 6 bases, J shed 1 base, and the junction held 3 bases outside the gene matches. This CDR3 reads CATSPSGGTQETQYF. CDR3 bases: TGTGCCACCAGTCCTAGCGGGGGGACCCAAGAGACCCAGTACTTC.

By proportion, this clonotype is medium-sized. The chain has TRBV18 and TRBJ2-7; maybe TRBD2 (6 bases). The V gene's germline CDR1 is KGHSH and CDR2 LQKENI. This CDR3 contains 13 residues. Trimming left V 3 bases short and J 4 bases short, with 10 bases between. CDR3 amino acids: CASSPNGGYEQYF. CDR3 bases: TGTGCCAGCTCACCGAATGGGGGGTACGAGCAGTACTTC.

The CDR3: CASSLKGAQPDEQYF. In nucleotides, the CDR3 is TGTGCCAGCAGTTTAAAGGGGGCCCAGCCGGACGAGCAGTACTTC. V usage is TRBV27 and J usage is TRBJ2-7; 7 bases are shared with TRBD1. The CDR3 length is 15 residues. Trimming removed 2 bases from V and 5 bases from J; junction bases left unmatched: 9. The germline V gene encodes CDR1 MNHEY and CDR2 SMNVEV (reference sequence).

This clonotype is medium-sized (0.01 to 0.1%) in the sample. The CDR3 protein is CASRTAGGSNTEAFF. CDR3 sequence (DNA): TGTGCCAGCAGGACAGCAGGGGGCTCGAACACTGAAGCTTTCTTT. This rearrangement joins TRBV28 to TRBJ1-1, with 8 bases that match TRBD1. V was pared by 6 bases and J by 1 base, with 7 bases of the junction left unmatched. The CDR3 is made up of 15 amino acids. The V gene's germline CDR1 is MDHEN and CDR2 SYDVKM.

The chain combines TRBV10-2 with TRBJ1-2; D is unresolved. The J call may be incorrect, as the DNA end agrees better with TRBJ2-1. CDR3 length: 13 residues. In germline, CDR1 is WSHSY, CDR2 SAAADI. CDR3 nucleotides: TGCGCCAGCAGTGAGGTTCTAATCAATGAGCAGTTCTTC. Residues: CASSEVLINEQFF.

The table lists this clonotype with a few counts. The chain combines TRBV5-6 with TRBJ1-6, with no clear D. V was pared by 2 bases and J by 10 bases, with 13 bases between. The CDR3 is made up of 14 amino acids. Germline V gene lookup returns CDR1 SGHDT and CDR2 YYEEEE. The CDR3 reads CASSFEGKGSPLHF. The CDR3 coding sequence is TGTGCCAGCAGCTTCGAAGGAAAAGGATCACCCCTCCACTTT.

This clonotype ranks as medium-sized. This chain links TRBV6-1 with TRBJ1-1, with 8 bases lining up with TRBD1. With V trimmed by 5 bases and J by 6 bases, 8 bases remained unmatched. This CDR3 spans 14 amino acids. In germline, CDR1 is MNHNS, CDR2 SASEGT. As DNA, the CDR3 is TGTGCCAGCAGTTCAAGAGACAGGGGAGCTGAAGCTTTCTTT. This sequence encodes CASSSRDRGAEAFF.

This chain joins TRBV10-3 and TRBJ1-1, with TRBD1 as a possible D gene (6 bases). Deletions cut 10 bases from V and 2 bases from J, with 14 bases between. Germline assignment: CDR1 ENHRY and CDR2 SYGVKD. The CDR3 consists of 13 residues. This CDR3 is CATEEGGNTEAFF. The CDR3 DNA sequence: TGTGCCACCGAGGAGGGGGGAAACACTGAAGCTTTCTTT.

This clonotype was seen a handful of times. This chain uses TRBV6-6 with TRBJ1-5, with D hard to call. The CDR3 is 14 amino acids. Germline-derived CDR1 and CDR2 are MNHNY and SVGAGI (reference sequence). With 6 bases removed from V and 7 bases from J, the gap between germline ends came to 16 bases. CDR3 DNA sequence: TGTGCCAGCAGGCCCCCCGGGAGTAGGCAGCCCCAGCATTTT. Translating it yields CASRPPGSRQPQHF.

V gene TRBV14 combines with J gene TRBJ2-3; TRBD2 is a possible D gene (5 bases). V was cut by 6 bases and J by 5 bases, with 9 bases left in between. CDR1 is SGHDN, CDR2 FVKESK, per germline. There are 12 residues in the CDR3. CDR3 in DNA: TGTGCCAGCAGGCAGGCGGGAGATACGCAGTATTTT. The encoded protein is CASRQAGDTQYF.

This rearrangement joins TRBV6-2 or TRBV6-3 to TRBJ1-3; possibly TRBD1 for D (6 bases). CDR3 length: 18 amino acids. Trimming pared 1 base from V and 4 bases from J, leaving 20 bases between. Germline assignment: CDR1 MNHEY and CDR2 SVGEGT. CDR3 DNA sequence: TGTGCCAGCAGTTACTTGGCGGGGGGGCGTCCCAAAGGAAACACCATATATTTT. Translation gives CASSYLAGGRPKGNTIYF.

A few counts support this clonotype. The chain recombines TRBV30 with TRBJ2-3; D could derive from TRBD1 or TRBD2 (7 bases each). CDR3 size: 14 residues. Per germline, CDR1 GTSNPN and CDR2 SVGIG (reference sequence). Trimming stripped 5 bases from V and 6 bases from J, with 18 bases between. DNA for the CDR3: TGTGCCTGGGCAGGGGGGGGGGGCAGCGATACGCAGTATTTT. It yields the protein CAWAGGGGSDTQYF.

This clonotype is medium-sized. The J gene is TRBJ2-3, the V gene TRBV27, with 11 positions matching TRBD2. CDR3 length: 18 residues. V was clipped by 3 bases and J by 4 bases; unmatched bases: 12. Germline CDR1 reads MNHEY; CDR2 reads SMNVEV (reference sequence). The CDR3 reads CASSLRLAGLRWADTQYF. CDR3 nucleotides: TGTGCCAGCAGTTTGCGACTAGCGGGGCTTCGGTGGGCAGATACGCAGTATTTT.

The rearrangement uses TRBV28 and TRBJ2-1; no reliable D call. CDR3 length: 12 residues. Per the germline V gene, CDR1 is MDHEN and CDR2 is SYDVKM. V lost 1 base and J lost 5, with 3 bases in between. The CDR3 reads CASSLSDNEQFF. In DNA, the CDR3 is TGTGCCAGCAGTTTATCAGACAATGAGCAGTTCTTC.

This clonotype is categorized as medium-sized. The rearrangement joins TRBV10-3 to TRBJ1-2; D is uncertain. Trimming removed 2 bases from V and 5 bases from J, with 6 bases in between. CDR3 length: 12 amino acids. In germline, CDR1 is ENHRY, CDR2 SYGVKD. CDR3 nucleotides: TGTGCCATCAGTGAGGGGGAGTATGGCTACACCTTC. It codes for CAISEGEYGYTF.

Sample share makes this clonotype medium-sized (0.01 to 0.1%). CDR3 bases: TGTGCCACCAGTGTTGTGGGTCTTGGACCAAGCTCCTACAATGAGCAGTTCTTC. It encodes CATSVVGLGPSSYNEQFF. The genes are TRBV24-1 and TRBJ2-1; D is uncertain. V was pared by 5 bases and J by 0 bases, with 19 bases between. This CDR3 has 18 residues. The germline gives CDR1 KGHDR, CDR2 SFDVKD.

V gene TRBV6-5 combines with J gene TRBJ2-5; no firm D call. V lost 6 bases, J lost 5 bases, and 7 bases lay in between. CDR3 length: 11 amino acids. Germline lookup yields CDR1 MNHEY and CDR2 SVGAGI. The CDR3 region is CASRGWETQYF. CDR3 sequence (DNA): TGTGCCAGCAGGGGGTGGGAGACCCAGTACTTC.

At least ten counts were recorded for this clonotype. This chain joins TRBV19 and TRBJ2-5; weak D call: TRBD2 (6 bases). The V end was cut by 4 bases, the J end by 4 bases, with 13 bases between. The V gene's germline CDR1 is LNHDA and CDR2 SQIVND (reference sequence). CDR3 length: 14 amino acids. Written as DNA, the CDR3 is TGTGCCAGTAGTAGGCCGGGACTGTCAGAGACCCAGTACTTC. It codes for CASSRPGLSETQYF.